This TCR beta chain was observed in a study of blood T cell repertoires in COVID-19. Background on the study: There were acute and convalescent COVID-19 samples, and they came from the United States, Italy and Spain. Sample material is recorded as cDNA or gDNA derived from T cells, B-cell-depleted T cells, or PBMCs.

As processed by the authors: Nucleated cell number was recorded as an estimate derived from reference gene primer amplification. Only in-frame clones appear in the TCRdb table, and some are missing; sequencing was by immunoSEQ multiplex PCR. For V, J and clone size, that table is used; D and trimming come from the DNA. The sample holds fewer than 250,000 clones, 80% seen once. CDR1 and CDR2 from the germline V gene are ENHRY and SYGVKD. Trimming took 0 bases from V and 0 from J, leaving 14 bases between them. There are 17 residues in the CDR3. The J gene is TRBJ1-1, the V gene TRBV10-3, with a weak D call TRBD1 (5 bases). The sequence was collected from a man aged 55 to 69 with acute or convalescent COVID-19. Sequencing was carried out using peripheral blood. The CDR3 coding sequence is TGTGCCATCAGTGAGTCAAGGCAGGGCGGCGTGAACACTGAAGCTTTCTTT. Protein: CAISESRQGGVNTEAFF.